The clone carrying this TCR beta chain has ten or more counts. Its antigen remains unidentified. V was trimmed by 3 bases and J by 0 bases, leaving 6 bases between them. The CDR3 runs to 13 residues. CDR1 is GTSNPN and CDR2 is SVGIG in the germline V gene (reference sequence). This specimen comes from a study of early T cells in non-severe SARS-CoV-2 infection. About the study: Alpha and beta chains were unpaired, from unsorted whole-blood bulk RNA. Points from the study as a whole: VDJdb matching, biased toward anti-spike CD8 responses, missed private and CD4 specificities.

Unique molecular identifiers were added to individual cDNA molecules. Via MiXCR, TCRdb re-called the 5' RACE reads, giving one row per CDR3 protein. The sample consists of tens of thousands of distinct CDR3 sequences, approximately 4.6% of them appearing once. The sequence derives from an adult who was a healthcare worker with PCR-confirmed SARS-CoV-2 infection or an uninfected control (not recorded which). The chain recombines TRBV30 with TRBJ2-1; D is unclear. What was sequenced was whole blood. The chain's CDR3 is CAWRENSYNEQFF. The CDR3 DNA is TGTGCCTGGAGGGAGAACTCCTACAATGAGCAGTTCTTC.